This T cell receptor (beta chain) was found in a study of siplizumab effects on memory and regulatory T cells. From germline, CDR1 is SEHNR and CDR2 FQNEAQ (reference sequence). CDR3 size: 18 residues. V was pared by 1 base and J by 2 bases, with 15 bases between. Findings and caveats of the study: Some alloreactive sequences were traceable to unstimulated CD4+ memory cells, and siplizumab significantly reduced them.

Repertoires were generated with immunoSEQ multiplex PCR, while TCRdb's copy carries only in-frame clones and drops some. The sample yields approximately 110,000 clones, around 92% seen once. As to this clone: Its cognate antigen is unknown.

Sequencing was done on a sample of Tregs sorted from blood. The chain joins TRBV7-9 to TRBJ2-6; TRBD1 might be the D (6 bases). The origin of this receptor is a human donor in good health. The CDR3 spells CASSLGIQGTPGANVLTF. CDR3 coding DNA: TGTGCCAGCAGCTTAGGTATACAGGGAACTCCTGGGGCCAACGTCCTGACTTTC.